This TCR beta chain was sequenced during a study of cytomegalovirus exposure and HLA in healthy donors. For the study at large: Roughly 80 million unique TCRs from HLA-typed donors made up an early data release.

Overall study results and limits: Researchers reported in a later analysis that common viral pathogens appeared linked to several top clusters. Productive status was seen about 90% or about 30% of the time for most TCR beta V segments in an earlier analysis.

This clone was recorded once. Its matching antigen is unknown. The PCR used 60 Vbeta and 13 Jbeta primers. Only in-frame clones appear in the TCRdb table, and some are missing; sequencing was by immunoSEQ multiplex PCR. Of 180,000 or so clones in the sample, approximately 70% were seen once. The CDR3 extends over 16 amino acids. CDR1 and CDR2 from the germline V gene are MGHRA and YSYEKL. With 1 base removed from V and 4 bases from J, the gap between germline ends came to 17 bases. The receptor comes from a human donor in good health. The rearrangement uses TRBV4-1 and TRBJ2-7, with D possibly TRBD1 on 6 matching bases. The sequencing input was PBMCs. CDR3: CASSQGRAGALYEQYF. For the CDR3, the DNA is TGCGCCAGCAGCCAAGGACGGGCAGGGGCGTTGTACGAGCAGTACTTC.